A selection of T cell receptor beta chains follows, all from one sample in a study of cytomegalovirus exposure and HLA in healthy donors. Some clones are missing from TCRdb's copy, which holds only in-frame ones; the method was immunoSEQ multiplex PCR. The sample comprises approximately 110,000 clones, 76% of which are singletons, and 1.9% rests with the top ten. Sequencing was done on a sample of PBMCs. Receptors were obtained from a man aged 50 to 59 in good health and CMV-seronegative. The CDR3 runs from the conserved cysteine through the conserved F or W. Fields, in order: CDR3 protein, CDR3 DNA, V gene, D gene, J gene, clone size. A D gene is named only where the DNA matches it firmly. Rows may omit the clone size; those that give it use once, few, many or a size class.

CASSPSSPPGQLYSNQPQHF	TGTGCCAGCAGCCCGAGCTCCCCCCCGGGACAGCTATATAGCAATCAGCCCCAGCATTTT	TRBV21-1	.	TRBJ1-5	.
CSGGQAGGIDEQYF	TGCAGCGGGGGGCAAGCGGGGGGCATCGACGAGCAGTACTTC	TRBV29-1	TRBD2	TRBJ2-7	.
CASSLGGTSNQPQHF	TGCGCCAGCAGCTTGGGAGGAACCAGCAATCAGCCCCAGCATTTT	TRBV5-1	.	TRBJ1-5	.
CASSLRGSYEQYF	TGTGCCAGCAGCCTCAGGGGTTCGTACGAGCAGTACTTC	TRBV9	.	TRBJ2-7	.
CASSGYTGSSSIHNSPLHF	TGTGCCAGCAGCGGGTACACCGGGAGTTCTTCAATCCATAATTCACCCCTCCACTTT	TRBV9	.	TRBJ1-6	.
CASTGQGDTGELFF	TGTGCCAGTACGGGACAGGGCGACACCGGGGAGCTGTTTTTT	TRBV19	TRBD1	TRBJ2-2	.
CASSMGGDTGVNQPQHF	TGTGCCAGTAGTATGGGAGGTGACACTGGGGTCAATCAGCCCCAGCATTTT	TRBV19	.	TRBJ1-5	once
CAISGVSPSRVAEAFF	TGTGCCATCAGCGGAGTCTCTCCCTCACGGGTCGCTGAAGCTTTCTTT	TRBV10-3	.	TRBJ1-1	.
CASSLVSGFGNYGYTF	TGTGCCAGCAGCTTAGTATCCGGGTTCGGGAACTATGGCTACACCTTC	TRBV11-1	.	TRBJ1-2	.
CASSDTANTEAFF	TGTGCCAGCAGTGACACGGCGAACACTGAAGCTTTCTTT	TRBV7-3	.	TRBJ1-1	few
CATSRDASVDTQYF	TGTGCCACCAGCAGAGATGCCAGCGTGGATACGCAGTATTTT	TRBV15	.	TRBJ2-3	once
CASSYEGNQGPQHF	TGTGCCAGCAGTTACGAAGGAAACCAGGGGCCCCAGCATTTT	TRBV6-5	.	TRBJ1-5	once
CASSQLRGRELFF	TGCGCCAGCAGTCAACTCAGGGGCCGGGAGCTGTTTTTT	TRBV23-1	.	TRBJ2-2	.
CASSLPRGSGANVLTF	TGTGCCAGCAGTTTACCGCGGGGCTCTGGGGCCAACGTCCTGACTTTC	TRBV28	.	TRBJ2-6	.
CASSFSEGLETQYF	TGTGCCAGCAGCTTTTCGGAGGGCCTAGAGACCCAGTACTTC	TRBV7-9	.	TRBJ2-5	few
CASSVEARGDTGELFF	TGTGCCAGCAGCGTAGAGGCCAGGGGCGACACCGGGGAGCTGTTTTTT	TRBV9	.	TRBJ2-2	few
CASSRAWERTTNEKLFF	TGCGCCAGCAGCCGAGCCTGGGAGAGAACTACTAATGAAAAACTGTTTTTT	TRBV4-3	.	TRBJ1-4	.
CASSRAPAPEGQAFF	TGTGCCAGTAGTAGGGCCCCGGCCCCGGAGGGGCAAGCTTTCTTT	TRBV19	.	TRBJ1-1	few
CASSPLLRGSNQPQHF	TGTGCCAGCAGCCCCCTCCTACGGGGTAGCAATCAGCCCCAGCATTTT	TRBV4-2	.	TRBJ1-5	few
CASSQGTGVSTEAFF	TGTGCCAGCAGCCAAGGGACAGGGGTCAGCACTGAAGCTTTCTTT	TRBV14	TRBD1	TRBJ1-1	.
CAISDRGNEQFF	TGTGCCATCAGTGACAGGGGCAATGAGCAGTTCTTC	TRBV10-3	.	TRBJ2-1	once
CASSEQVGGGTGELFF	TGTGCCAGCAGTGAACAGGTCGGGGGAGGCACCGGGGAGCTGTTTTTT	TRBV6-1	.	TRBJ2-2	.
CASTLGVDRAPGNTIYF	TGTGCCAGCACCCTTGGAGTGGACAGGGCCCCAGGAAACACCATATATTTT	TRBV9	TRBD1	TRBJ1-3	.
CASSYSTAAEGNTIYF	TGTGCCAGCAGTTACTCGACGGCCGCGGAAGGAAACACCATATATTTT	TRBV6-5	.	TRBJ1-3	few
CASSLAGQSNEQFF	TGCGCCAGCAGCTTAGCGGGGCAAAGCAATGAGCAGTTCTTC	TRBV5-1	TRBD2	TRBJ2-1	once
CASSQDVGGDPQYF	TGCGCCAGCAGCCAAGATGTGGGGGGGGACCCCCAGTATTTT	TRBV4-3	TRBD2	TRBJ2-3	.
CASGSPNYGYTF	TGTGCTAGTGGTTCCCCGAACTATGGCTACACCTTC	TRBV12-5	.	TRBJ1-2	.
CASSLQGEGTRSDTQYF	TGTGCCAGCAGCCTGCAGGGGGAAGGAACCCGATCAGATACGCAGTATTTT	TRBV5-6	TRBD1	TRBJ2-3	medium-sized
CASSDSNKGRDYGYTF	TGTGCCAGCAGTGACTCTAATAAGGGGCGCGACTATGGCTACACCTTC	TRBV6-4	.	TRBJ1-2	.